This T cell receptor beta chain is from a study of siplizumab effects on memory and regulatory T cells. The V end was cut by 10 bases, the J end by 5 bases, with 11 bases between. The germline gives CDR1 MDHEN, CDR2 SYDVKM. This CDR3 is 11 amino acids long. Assay: immunoSEQ multiplex PCR; the TCRdb copy retains only in-frame clones and omits some. Among about 100,000 clones listed, 92% were seen once. This TCR was sampled from a human donor in good health. V usage is TRBV28 and J usage is TRBJ1-2; D unclear. The specimen sequenced was Tregs sorted from blood. CDR3 region: CATEVGYGYTF. As DNA, the CDR3 is TGTGCCACGGAGGTGGGGTATGGCTACACCTTC.